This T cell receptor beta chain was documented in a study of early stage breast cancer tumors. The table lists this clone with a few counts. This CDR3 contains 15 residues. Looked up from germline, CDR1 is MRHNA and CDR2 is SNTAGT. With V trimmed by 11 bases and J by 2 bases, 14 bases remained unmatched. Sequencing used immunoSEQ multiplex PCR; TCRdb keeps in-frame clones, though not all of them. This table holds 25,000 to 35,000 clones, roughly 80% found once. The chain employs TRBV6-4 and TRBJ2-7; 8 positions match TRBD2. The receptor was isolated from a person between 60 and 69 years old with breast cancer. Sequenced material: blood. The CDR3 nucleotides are TGTGCCCGCTCAGCGGGAGTGACCACAACCTACGAGCAGTACTTC. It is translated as CARSAGVTTTYEQYF.